This TCR beta chain originates from a study of cytomegalovirus exposure and HLA in healthy donors. Overall study: About 179 million T cells yielded 100 million or so unique TCR beta sequences in earlier analysis. Findings of the study overall: Later analysis associated a missense DCLRE1C variant with TCR beta V- and J-gene trimming. What was likely a sequencing artifact was a cluster of highly shared sequence variants. The productive fraction for most TCR beta V segments was about 87% or about 30% in an earlier analysis.

As to this clone: Its specificity is unknown.

The PCR made use of 60 Vbeta and 13 Jbeta primers. The protocol was immunoSEQ multiplex PCR, while the TCRdb copy is restricted to in-frame clones and leaves out a portion. The sample carries roughly 190,000 clones, roughly 80% recorded once. Trimming removed 4 bases at V and 1 base at J, with 11 bases between. Germline V gives CDR1 LNHDA, CDR2 SQIVND (reference sequence). This CDR3 contains 15 residues. The sequenced material came from PBMCs. The chain joins TRBV19 to TRBJ1-5; D is unresolved. The receptor comes from a woman aged 50 to 60 in good health and CMV-seronegative. Written as DNA, the CDR3 is TGTGCCAGTAGTAAAACAGTCATCAGCAATCAGCCCCAGCATTTT. Encoded protein: CASSKTVISNQPQHF.